The present entry profiles one TCR beta chain with its context. This record comes from a study of cytomegalovirus exposure and HLA in healthy donors. TCRdb's table, derived via immunoSEQ multiplex PCR, lists solely in-frame clones and lacks some. The table records about 49,000 clones, nearly 95% of them present only once. The sample comprised PBMCs. The source is a woman under 30 in good health and CMV-seropositive.

CDR3: CASSDSSGHYNEQFF. CDR3 DNA: TGTGCCAGCAGTGACTCTAGCGGACACTACAATGAGCAGTTCTTC. This chain links TRBV6-4 with TRBJ2-1, with TRBD2 as a possible D gene (6 bases). V lost 0 bases to trimming and J lost 3 bases, with 9 bases between them. CDR1 is MRHNA and CDR2 is SNTAGT in the germline V gene. There are 15 residues in the CDR3.